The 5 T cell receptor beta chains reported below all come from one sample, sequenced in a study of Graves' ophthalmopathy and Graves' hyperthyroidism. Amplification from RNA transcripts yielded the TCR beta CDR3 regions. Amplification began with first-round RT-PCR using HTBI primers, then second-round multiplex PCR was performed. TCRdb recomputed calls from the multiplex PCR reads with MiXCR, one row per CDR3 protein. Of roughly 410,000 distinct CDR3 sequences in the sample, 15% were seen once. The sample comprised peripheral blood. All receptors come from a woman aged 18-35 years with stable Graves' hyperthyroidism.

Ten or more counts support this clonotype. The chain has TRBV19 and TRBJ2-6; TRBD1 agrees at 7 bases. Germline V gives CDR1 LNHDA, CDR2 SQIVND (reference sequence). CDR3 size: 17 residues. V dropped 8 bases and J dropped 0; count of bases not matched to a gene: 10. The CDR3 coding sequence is TGTGCCAGTCTAGAGGTGACAGGGCTCTCTGGGGCCAACGTCCTGACTTTC. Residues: CASLEVTGLSGANVLTF. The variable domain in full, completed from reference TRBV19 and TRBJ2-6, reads DGGITQSPKYLFRKEGQNVTLSCEQNLNHDAMYWYRQDPGQGLRLIYYSQIVNDFQKGDIAEGYSVSREKKESFPLTVTSAQKNPTAFYLCASLEVTGLSGANVLTFGAGSRLTVL.

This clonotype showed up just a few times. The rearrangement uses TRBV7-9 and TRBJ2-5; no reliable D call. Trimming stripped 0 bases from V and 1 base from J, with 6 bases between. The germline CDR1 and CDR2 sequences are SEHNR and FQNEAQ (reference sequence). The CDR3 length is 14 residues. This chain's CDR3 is CASSLAAAQETQYF. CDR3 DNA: TGTGCCAGCAGCTTAGCGGCAGCCCAAGAGACCCAGTACTTC.

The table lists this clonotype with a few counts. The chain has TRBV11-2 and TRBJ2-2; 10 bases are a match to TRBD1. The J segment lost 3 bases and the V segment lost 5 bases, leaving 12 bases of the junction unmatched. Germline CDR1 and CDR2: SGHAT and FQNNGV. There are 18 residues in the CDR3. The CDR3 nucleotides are TGTGCCAGCAGCCACTCCTACAGGGACAGGGGTCACACCGGGGAGCTGTTTTTT. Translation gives CASSHSYRDRGHTGELFF.

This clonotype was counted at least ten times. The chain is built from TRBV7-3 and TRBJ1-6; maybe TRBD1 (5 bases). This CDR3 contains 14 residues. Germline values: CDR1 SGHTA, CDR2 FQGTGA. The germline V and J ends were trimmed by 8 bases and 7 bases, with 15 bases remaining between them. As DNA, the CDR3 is TGTGCCAGCGCACCTACAGGTGGAAATTCACCCCTCCACTTT. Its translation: CASAPTGGNSPLHF. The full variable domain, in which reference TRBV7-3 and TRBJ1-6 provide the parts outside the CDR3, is GAGVSQTPSNKVTEKGKYVELRCDPISGHTALYWYRQSLGQGPEFLIYFQGTGAADDSGLPNDRFFAVRPEGSVSTLKIQRTERGDSAVYLCASAPTGGNSPLHFGNGTRLTVT.

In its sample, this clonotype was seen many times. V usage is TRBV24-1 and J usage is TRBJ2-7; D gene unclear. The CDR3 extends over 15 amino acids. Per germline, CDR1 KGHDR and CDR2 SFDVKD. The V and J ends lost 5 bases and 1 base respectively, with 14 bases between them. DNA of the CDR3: TGTGCCACCAGTGGAGCCCAGGCCATATCCTACGAGCAGTACTTC. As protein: CATSGAQAISYEQYF.